These 12 T cell receptor beta chains originate from one sample sequenced in a study of blood T cell repertoires in COVID-19. Repertoires were generated with immunoSEQ multiplex PCR, while TCRdb's copy carries only in-frame clones and drops some. The sample has some 150,000 clones, around 89% seen once; the top ten hold about 3.2%. Sequences were obtained from peripheral blood. The receptors stem from a man aged 60-69 years with active or convalescent COVID-19.

The V gene is TRBV4-2, the J gene TRBJ2-5; 8 nucleotides match TRBD2. Trimming at V came to 0 bases and at J to 5 bases, leaving 8 bases not matched to a gene. Germline V CDR1 and CDR2: LGHNA, YNFKEQ. The CDR3 is 16 residues long. CDR3 protein: CASSQEFTGGRETQYF. CDR3 nucleotides: TGTGCCAGCAGCCAAGAATTTACGGGGGGGCGGGAGACCCAGTACTTC.

The V call is TRBV19, the J call TRBJ2-1; TRBD2 matches 10 bases. The CDR3 runs to 18 residues. Germline-derived CDR1 and CDR2 are LNHDA and SQIVND (reference sequence). V was clipped by 4 bases and J by 4 bases; unmatched bases: 13. The CDR3 bases are TGTGCCAGTAGTACCCCTACCACTAGCGGGGATTTTTACAATGAGCAGTTCTTC. Amino acids: CASSTPTTSGDFYNEQFF.

This clone was observed a handful of times. CDR3 coding DNA: TGTGCCAGCTCACCAGAATCATCAGGGGCCGGGGAGCTGTTTTTT. It translates to CASSPESSGAGELFF. This chain connects TRBV18 to TRBJ2-2; tentative D call: TRBD1 (6 bases). In germline, CDR1 is KGHSH, CDR2 LQKENI. Trimming stripped 2 bases from V and 6 bases from J, with 13 bases between. The CDR3 has 15 residues.

The V call is TRBV5-5, the J call TRBJ1-5; TRBD1 is a possible D gene (6 bases). Germline CDR1 is SGHKS and CDR2 is YYEKEE (reference sequence). CDR3 length: 15 amino acids. Trimming pared 0 bases from V and 7 bases from J, leaving 14 bases between. CDR3: CASSLEGWGRQPQHF. The CDR3, as DNA: TGTGCCAGCAGCTTGGAGGGATGGGGGCGGCAGCCCCAGCATTTT.

This rearrangement joins TRBV4-1 to TRBJ2-5; D might be TRBD1 (6 bases). Germline assignment: CDR1 MGHRA and CDR2 YSYEKL. Trimming cost V 4 bases and J 5 bases, with 14 bases left between them. The CDR3 has 14 amino acids. DNA for the CDR3: TGCGCCAGCAGCCTAACAGGGTTAGTGGAGACCCAGTACTTC. It yields the protein CASSLTGLVETQYF.

V and J are TRBV28 and TRBJ2-1, with 7 nucleotides matching TRBD2. Germline loops: CDR1 MDHEN, CDR2 SYDVKM. The CDR3 covers 16 residues. The V segment lost 2 bases and the J segment 4 bases; nucleotides outside the gene matches: 8. CDR3: CASSLPGSGLYNEQFF. The CDR3 DNA reads TGTGCCAGCAGTTTACCGGGTAGCGGGCTATACAATGAGCAGTTCTTC.

The rearrangement joins TRBV6-2 or TRBV6-3 to TRBJ2-3, with TRBD1 as a possible D gene (6 bases). The germline gives CDR1 MNHEY, CDR2 SVGEGT. V was shortened by 0 bases and J by 6 bases, with 10 bases between the two germline ends. The CDR3 is 14 residues long. CDR3 residues: CASSYSSGVDTQYF. The DNA for the CDR3 is TGTGCCAGCAGTTACTCGTCAGGGGTGGATACGCAGTATTTT.

The V gene is TRBV7-9, the J gene TRBJ2-7, with TRBD1 matching over 10 bases. The germline CDR1 and CDR2 sequences are SEHNR and FQNEAQ (reference sequence). The CDR3 extends over 14 amino acids. The V gene end was trimmed by 6 bases and the J gene end by 6 bases; junction bases not matched to a gene: 8. Here the CDR3 DNA reads TGTGCCAGCAGGGGGGACAGGGGAGCGTCCGAGCAGTACTTC. Translated, it gives CASRGDRGASEQYF. The variable domain in full, completed from reference TRBV7-9 and TRBJ2-7, reads DTGVSQNPRHKITKRGQNVTFRCDPISEHNRLYWYRQTLGQGPEFLTYFQNEAQLEKSRLLSDRFSAERPKGSFSTLEIQRTEQGDSAMYLCASRGDRGASEQYFGPGTRLTVT.

The rearrangement joins TRBV4-2 to TRBJ2-7, with D tentatively TRBD1 (5 bases). The CDR3 has 16 residues. In germline, CDR1 is LGHNA, CDR2 YNFKEQ. Trimming removed 1 base at V and 5 bases at J, with 18 bases between. The CDR3 loop reads CASSQASGQGANEQYF. The CDR3 DNA sequence: TGTGCCAGCAGCCAAGCGTCCGGGCAGGGCGCCAACGAGCAGTACTTC.

This chain links TRBV27 with TRBJ2-2, with 12 bases fitting TRBD1. V was clipped by 8 bases and J by 5 bases; unmatched bases: 9. In germline, CDR1 is MNHEY, CDR2 SMNVEV (reference sequence). The CDR3 has 16 residues. The CDR3 sequence is CASLNPGQGATGELFF. CDR3 DNA: TGTGCCAGCCTGAACCCGGGACAGGGGGCAACCGGGGAGCTGTTTTTT.

This sequence joins TRBV2 and TRBJ2-3; 16 bases match TRBD2. The CDR3 consists of 23 residues. CDR1 and CDR2 (germline): SNHLY, FYNNEI. Germline trimming cut 3 bases from V and 3 bases from J; bases unmatched to any gene: 21. The chain's CDR3 is CASSEGLPGLAGGRLGGTDTQYF. The CDR3 DNA sequence: TGTGCCAGCAGTGAGGGGTTACCGGGACTAGCGGGAGGGAGGTTAGGAGGAACAGATACGCAGTATTTT.

This clone was seen only once. The chain has TRBV6-5 and TRBJ1-1; 12 positions agree with TRBD1. V dropped 5 bases and J dropped 4; count of bases not matched to a gene: 5. Germline V gene lookup returns CDR1 MNHEY and CDR2 SVGAGI. This CDR3 comprises 15 residues. The CDR3, as DNA: TGTGCCAGCAGTAGTAGGGACAGGGGGCCCACTGAAGCTTTCTTT. Its protein product is CASSSRDRGPTEAFF.